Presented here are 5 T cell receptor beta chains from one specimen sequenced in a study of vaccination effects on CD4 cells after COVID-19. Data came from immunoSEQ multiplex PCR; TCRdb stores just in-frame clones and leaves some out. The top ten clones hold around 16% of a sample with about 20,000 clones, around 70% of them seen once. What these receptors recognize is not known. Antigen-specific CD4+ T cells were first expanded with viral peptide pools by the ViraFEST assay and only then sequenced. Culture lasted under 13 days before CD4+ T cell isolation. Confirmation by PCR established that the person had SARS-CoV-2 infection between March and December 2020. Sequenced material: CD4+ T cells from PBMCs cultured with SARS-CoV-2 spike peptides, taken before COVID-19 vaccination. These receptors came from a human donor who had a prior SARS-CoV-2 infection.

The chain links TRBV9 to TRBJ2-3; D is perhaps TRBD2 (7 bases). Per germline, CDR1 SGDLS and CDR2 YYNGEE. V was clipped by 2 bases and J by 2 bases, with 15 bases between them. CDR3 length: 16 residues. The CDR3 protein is CASSVSARGPTDTQYF. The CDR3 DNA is TGTGCCAGCAGCGTCTCAGCGCGGGGGCCCACAGATACGCAGTATTTT.

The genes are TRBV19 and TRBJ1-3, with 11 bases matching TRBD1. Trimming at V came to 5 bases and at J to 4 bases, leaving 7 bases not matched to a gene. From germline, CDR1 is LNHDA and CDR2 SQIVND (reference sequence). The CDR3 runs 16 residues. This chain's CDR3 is CASSLWTGGAGNTIYF. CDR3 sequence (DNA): TGTGCCAGTAGTCTTTGGACAGGGGGCGCGGGAAACACCATATATTTT.

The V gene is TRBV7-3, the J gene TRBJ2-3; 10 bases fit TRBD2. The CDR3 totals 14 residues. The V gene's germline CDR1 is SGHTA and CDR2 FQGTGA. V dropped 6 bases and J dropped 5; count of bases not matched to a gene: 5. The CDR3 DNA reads TGTGCCAGCAGTCAACTAGCGGGGAAAGATACGCAGTATTTT. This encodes CASSQLAGKDTQYF.

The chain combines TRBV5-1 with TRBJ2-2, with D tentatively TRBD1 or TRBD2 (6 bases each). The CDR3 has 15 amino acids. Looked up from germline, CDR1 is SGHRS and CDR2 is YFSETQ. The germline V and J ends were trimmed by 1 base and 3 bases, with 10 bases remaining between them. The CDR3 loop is CASSLFRGDTGELFF. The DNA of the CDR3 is TGCGCCAGCAGCTTGTTTAGGGGGGACACCGGGGAGCTGTTTTTT.

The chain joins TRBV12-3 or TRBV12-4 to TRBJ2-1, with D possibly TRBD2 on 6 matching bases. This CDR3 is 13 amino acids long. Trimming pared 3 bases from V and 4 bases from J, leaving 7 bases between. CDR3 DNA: TGTGCCAGCAGTTTTCGGGGGTACAATGAGCAGTTCTTC. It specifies CASSFRGYNEQFF.